A selection of T cell receptor beta chains follows, all from one sample in a study of OX40 agonist ivuxolimab in advanced cancers. Sequenced by immunoSEQ multiplex PCR; TCRdb stores in-frame clones only, minus some. The sample includes about 40,000 clones, approximately 84% of them seen just once. The starting material was CD4+ or CD8+ T cells sorted from blood, obtained in a trial of the OX40 agonist ivuxolimab. Receptors were obtained from an adult with an advanced solid tumor such as melanoma, head and neck, liver or kidney cancer. The CDR3 runs from the conserved cysteine through the conserved F or W. A D gene is named only where the DNA matches it firmly.

d_call	v_call	j_call	cdr3_nt	cdr3_aa
TRBD1	TRBV4-1	TRBJ1-6	TGCGCCAGCAGCCAAGGTCACAGGGGTTTCCTTCCCCTCCACTTT	CASSQGHRGFLPLHF
TRBD1	TRBV4-1	TRBJ2-7	TGCGCCAGCAGCCCGCAGGGGGTGAACGAGCAGTACTTC	CASSPQGVNEQYF
NA	TRBV19	TRBJ2-7	TGTGCCAGTAGTATAGGAGCGGGACAGTACGAGCAGTACTTC	CASSIGAGQYEQYF
NA	TRBV9	TRBJ1-1	TGTGCCAGCAGCGCGGAGACCATGAACACTGAAGCTTTCTTT	CASSAETMNTEAFF
NA	TRBV5-1	TRBJ2-5	TGCGCCAGCAGCTGGAATCAAGAGACCCAGTACTTC	CASSWNQETQYF
TRBD2	TRBV4-2	TRBJ2-1	TGTGCCAGCAGACCTAGCGGGACTGAATACAATGAGCAGTTCTTC	CASRPSGTEYNEQFF
NA	TRBV9	TRBJ2-1	TGTGCCAGCAGCGTAGAGGGCTTTTCCTACAATGAGCAGTTCTTC	CASSVEGFSYNEQFF
TRBD1	TRBV11-3	TRBJ2-7	TGTGCCAGCAGCTCGTCCGGGACAGGGAACATCCTACGAGCCTACGAGCAGTACTTC	CASSSSGTGNILRAYEQYF
NA	TRBV9	TRBJ1-3	TGTGCCAGCAGCGTAGAAGGGAGCTTCTCCTCTGGAAACACCATATATTTT	CASSVEGSFSSGNTIYF
NA	TRBV27	TRBJ1-2	TGTGCCAGCCGGACGGGGGGCGGCGGCTACACCTTC	CASRTGGGGYTF
TRBD1	TRBV7-8	TRBJ1-4	TGTGCCAGCAGCTTAGCCGGGACAGGGGGGAATGAAAAACTGTTTTTT	CASSLAGTGGNEKLFF
NA	TRBV13	TRBJ2-2	TGTGCCAGCAGCCCAAACTCAAACACCGGGGAGCTGTTTTTT	CASSPNSNTGELFF
NA	TRBV2	TRBJ1-2	TGTGCCAGCAGCCCCTTGGGGGGCTATGGCTACACCTTC	CASSPLGGYGYTF
TRBD2	TRBV4-3	TRBJ2-1	TGCGCCAGCAGCCTTAGACTAGCGGCCATCGACAATGAGCAGTTCTTC	CASSLRLAAIDNEQFF
NA	TRBV5-4	TRBJ1-1	TGTGCCAGCAGCTTGAAAGTAGGGGGGGAAGCTTTCTTT	CASSLKVGGEAFF
TRBD1	TRBV6-5	TRBJ2-5	TGTGCCAGCAGACCGACAGGGGGCTCGGAGACCCAGTACTTC	CASRPTGGSETQYF
NA	TRBV12-5	TRBJ1-1	TGTGCTAGTGGTTTCCTCCTCTCGAGTCTGATGAACACTGAAGCTTTCTTT	CASGFLLSSLMNTEAFF